These 14 T cell receptor beta chains share one sample of origin, sequenced in a study of blood T cell repertoires in COVID-19. Profiling relied on immunoSEQ multiplex PCR, and the TCRdb table lists in-frame clones only, not all of them. Of about 330,000 clones in the sample, around 87% are singletons; the top ten hold about 5%. Sequenced sample: PBMCs or T cells enriched from blood (not recorded which). The receptors were sampled from a woman in her thirties who had recovered from COVID-19.

The chain uses TRBV28 and TRBJ1-2; 8 bases are shared with TRBD1. Unmatched junction bases numbered 16, after V lost 7 bases and J lost 9 bases. This CDR3 comprises 15 residues. Germline assignment: CDR1 MDHEN and CDR2 SYDVKM. As DNA, the CDR3 is TGTGCCAGCACCTACTCTGGGGGCAGGGGGCCGAGCTACACCTTC. Its translation: CASTYSGGRGPSYTF.

The V and J genes are TRBV5-1 and TRBJ2-2, with TRBD1 identical over 7 bases. Germline CDR1 and CDR2: SGHRS and YFSETQ. This CDR3 has 15 amino acids. Trimming at V came to 4 bases and at J to 5 bases, leaving 8 bases not matched to a gene. The CDR3 coding sequence is TGCGCCAGCAGCCCCCGACAGGGCTGGACCGGGGAGCTGTTTTTT. Its protein is CASSPRQGWTGELFF.

V gene TRBV6-5 combines with J gene TRBJ2-2, with 11 bases aligning to TRBD2. The germline gives CDR1 MNHEY, CDR2 SVGAGI. This CDR3 has 15 residues. The V and J ends lost 6 bases and 7 bases, in that order; junction bases with no gene match: 7. The CDR3 DNA sequence: TGTGCCAGCAGGAGTAGCGGGGGGGCCGGCGGGGAGCTGTTTTTT. Amino acids: CASRSSGGAGGELFF.

The chain links TRBV19 to TRBJ1-1, with 10 bases fitting TRBD1. Germline values: CDR1 LNHDA, CDR2 SQIVND (reference sequence). V was pared by 5 bases and J by 5 bases, with 5 bases of the junction left unmatched. The length of the CDR3 is 14 residues. CDR3 nucleotides: TGTGCCAGTAGTGACAGGGGGCGTGGGACTGAAGCTTTCTTT. Residues: CASSDRGRGTEAFF.

The chain uses TRBV27 and TRBJ2-5; a possible D gene is TRBD2 (7 bases). The CDR3 covers 15 residues. V shed 5 bases and J shed 4 bases, with 17 bases lying between them. Germline assignment: CDR1 MNHEY and CDR2 SMNVEV (reference sequence). DNA of the CDR3: TGTGCCAGCAGTATACTCGGGGGGCACCCAGAGACCCAGTACTTC. Encoded protein: CASSILGGHPETQYF.

This sequence joins TRBV6-5 and TRBJ2-2; D is perhaps TRBD2 (6 bases). The CDR3 has 16 residues. V was pared by 0 bases and J by 4 bases, with 12 bases between. CDR1 is MNHEY and CDR2 is SVGAGI in the germline V gene. This CDR3 reads CASSYSTGLVTGELFF. CDR3 nucleotides: TGTGCCAGCAGTTACTCAACGGGACTTGTCACCGGGGAGCTGTTTTTT.

This chain uses TRBV5-6 with TRBJ1-1, with 7 bases matching TRBD1. The CDR3 consists of 14 residues. The germline V gene encodes CDR1 SGHDT and CDR2 YYEEEE. The junction had 17 bases not matched to a gene; V was cut back by 5 bases and J by 13 bases. The CDR3 coding sequence is TGTGCCAGCAGAGCGCGCGTACAGGGGACGCAAGTTTTCTTT. Residues: CASRARVQGTQVFF.

J is TRBJ1-5 and V is TRBV19; 7 bases line up with TRBD1. This CDR3 has 18 residues. With V trimmed by 5 bases and J by 0 bases, 13 bases remained unmatched. Germline V gene lookup returns CDR1 LNHDA and CDR2 SQIVND (reference sequence). DNA of the CDR3: TGTGCCAGTAGTCCGTATTGGCGGGACAGATATAGCAATCAGCCCCAGCATTTT. This gives the protein CASSPYWRDRYSNQPQHF.

The chain couples TRBV18 to TRBJ2-6, with 10 bases identical to TRBD2. The CDR3 contains 18 residues. J lost 0 bases, V lost 6 bases, and 8 bases had no gene match. Germline V CDR1 and CDR2: KGHSH, LQKENI. CDR3 protein: CASSPGLAVLSGANVLTF. The CDR3, as DNA: TGTGCCAGCTCGCCAGGACTAGCGGTTCTCTCTGGGGCCAACGTCCTGACTTTC.

This clone was observed a handful of times. The V gene is TRBV4-3, the J gene TRBJ1-5, with no clear D. V was clipped by 0 bases and J by 1 base, with 7 bases between them. The CDR3 has 15 amino acids. Germline values: CDR1 LGHNA, CDR2 YSLEER. The CDR3 nucleotides are TGCGCCAGCAGCCAAGACCGGGTCAGCAATCAGCCCCAGCATTTT. This gives the protein CASSQDRVSNQPQHF.

The chain links TRBV3-1 (or the pseudogene TRBV3-2) to TRBJ1-6, with D hard to call. The germline V and J ends were trimmed by 6 bases and 3 bases, with 12 bases remaining between them. This CDR3 comprises 15 residues. Germline V gives CDR1 LGHDT, CDR2 YNNKEL (reference sequence). CDR3 sequence reads: CASSVRVVYNSPLHF. The CDR3, as DNA: TGTGCCAGCAGTGTGAGGGTCGTCTATAATTCACCCCTCCACTTT.

This clone was detected only a few times. The genes are TRBV6-5 and TRBJ2-7; 7 bases fit TRBD1. V gave up 6 bases and J gave up 0 bases; unmatched junction bases: 8. The germline V gene has CDR1 MNHEY and CDR2 SVGAGI. This CDR3 is built from 15 residues. In DNA, the CDR3 is TGTGCCAGCAGCTTGGACAGGTTATACTCCTACGAGCAGTACTTC. This gives the protein CASSLDRLYSYEQYF.

This chain connects TRBV19 to TRBJ2-1; 12 bases are shared with TRBD2. This CDR3 contains 15 residues. V shed 4 bases and J 7 bases; nucleotides not matched to a gene: 5. Germline CDR1 and CDR2: LNHDA and SQIVND (reference sequence). This CDR3 reads CASSRLAGDRNEQFF. DNA of the CDR3: TGTGCCAGTAGTAGACTAGCGGGGGACAGAAATGAGCAGTTCTTC.

V usage is TRBV28 and J usage is TRBJ1-2; 8 bases agree with TRBD1. The J segment lost 8 bases and the V segment lost 7 bases, leaving 12 bases of the junction unmatched. Germline-derived CDR1 and CDR2 are MDHEN and SYDVKM. CDR3 length: 14 amino acids. The CDR3 loop reads CASTTPGGRMGYTF. CDR3 DNA sequence: TGTGCCAGCACCACCCCAGGGGGCCGGATGGGCTACACCTTC.